This TCR beta chain was sequenced for a study of T cell changes during pregnancy in multiple sclerosis. V dropped 4 bases and J dropped 7 bases, with 5 bases sitting between them. The CDR3 has 11 amino acids. Per the germline V gene, CDR1 is DFQATT and CDR2 is SNEGSKA (reference sequence). Method: immunoSEQ multiplex PCR; TCRdb's copy keeps in-frame clones and lacks some. The sample shows around 46,000 clones, around 87% of them seen only once. The V and J genes are TRBV20-1 and TRBJ1-6; D call uncertain. This material consisted of CD8+ T cells from peripheral blood mononuclear cells, taken in the second trimester of pregnancy. The receptor was derived from a female donor with multiple sclerosis, enrolled in a pregnancy study. As DNA, the CDR3 is TGCAGTGCTATTATCAATTCACCCCTCCACTTT. Amino acid sequence: CSAIINSPLHF.